The rows below give T cell receptor beta chains drawn from one sample of a study of blood T cell repertoires in COVID-19. Libraries were prepared by immunoSEQ multiplex PCR; TCRdb keeps only in-frame clonotypes and omits some of them. This table has 7,500 to 8,000 clones, roughly 82% appearing once. Sequencing was performed on peripheral blood. The receptors were sampled from a woman aged 60-75 years with active COVID-19. CDR3s include the opening cysteine and the closing phenylalanine or tryptophan. Each record gives: clone size, D gene, J gene, V gene, CDR3 protein, CDR3 DNA. D genes are given only for firm matches. Not all rows give a size; the values are once, few, many and, for expanded clones, a class.

size: -; D: -; J: TRBJ1-2; V: TRBV29-1; CDR3: CSVPGGRVIYGYTF; DNA: TGCAGCGTCCCTGGGGGCAGGGTGATATATGGCTACACCTTC
size: -; D: TRBD2; J: TRBJ2-1; V: TRBV5-1; CDR3: CASSLLGLAIGEQFF; DNA: TGCGCCAGCAGCTTGTTGGGACTAGCTATAGGTGAGCAGTTCTTC
size: -; D: -; J: TRBJ2-5; V: TRBV28; CDR3: CASSTGLRGALQETQYF; DNA: TGTGCCAGCAGTACCGGACTCCGGGGGGCCCTCCAAGAGACCCAGTACTTC
size: -; D: TRBD1; J: TRBJ2-5; V: TRBV19; CDR3: CASSRDSRETQYF; DNA: TGTGCCAGTAGTAGGGACAGTAGGGAGACCCAGTACTTC
size: -; D: -; J: TRBJ2-1; V: TRBV5-4; CDR3: CASTSRGADFTPGEQFF; DNA: TGTGCCAGCACCTCCCGGGGGGCGGATTTTACCCCCGGGGAGCAGTTCTTC
size: -; D: TRBD2; J: TRBJ2-3; V: TRBV3-1/TRBV3-2; CDR3: CASSQGGLGPDTQYF; DNA: TGTGCCAGCAGCCAAGGAGGACTAGGGCCAGATACGCAGTATTTT
size: -; D: -; J: TRBJ2-5; V: TRBV7-9; CDR3: CASRLQGETQYF; DNA: TGTGCCAGCAGATTGCAGGGGGAGACCCAGTACTTC
size: -; D: TRBD1; J: TRBJ2-5; V: TRBV25-1; CDR3: CASSEAGTGRETQYF; DNA: TGTGCCAGCAGTGAAGCCGGGACAGGGCGGGAGACCCAGTACTTC
size: -; D: -; J: TRBJ1-2; V: TRBV30; CDR3: CAWSVPYALGYTF; DNA: TGTGCCTGGAGTGTCCCCTACGCCCTGGGCTACACCTTC
size: -; D: TRBD2; J: TRBJ2-1; V: TRBV19; CDR3: CASSIIREGLAENLYNEQFF; DNA: TGTGCCAGTAGTATAATAAGGGAGGGACTAGCGGAGAATCTCTACAATGAGCAGTTCTTC
size: once; D: -; J: TRBJ2-6; V: TRBV24-1; CDR3: CATSDPPSGANVLTF; DNA: TGTGCCACCAGTGATCCCCCTTCTGGGGCCAACGTCCTGACTTTC
size: -; D: TRBD1; J: TRBJ1-6; V: TRBV28; CDR3: CASRRDRDNSPLHF; DNA: TGTGCCAGCAGGCGGGACAGGGATAATTCACCCCTCCACTTT
size: -; D: TRBD2; J: TRBJ2-7; V: TRBV5-5; CDR3: CASSLVYRTSRYEQYF; DNA: TGTGCCAGCAGCTTGGTATACCGGACTAGTCGCTACGAGCAGTACTTC
size: -; D: TRBD1; J: TRBJ2-7; V: TRBV4-3; CDR3: CASSRQTGPYEQYF; DNA: TGCGCCAGCAGCCGCCAGACAGGGCCCTACGAGCAGTACTTC
size: medium-sized; D: -; J: TRBJ1-3; V: TRBV7-2; CDR3: CASSLFGGATEVGNTIYF; DNA: TGTGCCAGCAGCTTATTTGGTGGGGCAACCGAGGTGGGAAACACCATATATTTT
size: -; D: -; J: TRBJ1-2; V: TRBV13; CDR3: CASEDRNYGYTF; DNA: TGTGCCAGCGAAGACAGAAACTATGGCTACACCTTC
size: -; D: TRBD1; J: TRBJ2-7; V: TRBV5-1; CDR3: CASSLQGAKSYEQYF; DNA: TGCGCCAGCAGCTTACAGGGGGCAAAGTCCTACGAGCAGTACTTC
size: -; D: TRBD1; J: TRBJ1-1; V: TRBV30; CDR3: CAWKGLLQGMAFF; DNA: TGTGCCTGGAAAGGGCTTTTACAGGGGATGGCTTTCTTT
size: -; D: -; J: TRBJ2-6; V: TRBV20-1; CDR3: CSASRASDYFLGANVLTF; DNA: TGCAGTGCTAGTCGGGCTAGCGATTACTTTCTTGGGGCCAACGTCCTGACTTTC
size: once; D: -; J: TRBJ1-1; V: TRBV7-2; CDR3: CASSLRMNTEAFF; DNA: TGTGCCAGCAGCTTGCGGATGAACACTGAAGCTTTCTTT
size: medium-sized; D: -; J: TRBJ2-2; V: TRBV5-5; CDR3: CASTWGPSDSPTGELFF; DNA: TGTGCCAGCACCTGGGGTCCCTCGGACTCTCCCACCGGGGAGCTGTTTTTT
size: -; D: -; J: TRBJ1-2; V: TRBV12-3/TRBV12-4; CDR3: CASSPPAQAGYTF; DNA: TGTGCCAGCAGCCCGCCCGCTCAGGCTGGCTACACCTTC
size: -; D: -; J: TRBJ2-3; V: TRBV5-1; CDR3: CASSSERMWTDTQYF; DNA: TGCGCCAGCAGCTCCGAGCGTATGTGGACAGATACGCAGTATTTT
size: -; D: -; J: TRBJ1-5; V: TRBV28; CDR3: CASSLYAASGNQPQHF; DNA: TGTGCCAGCAGTTTATATGCGGCCTCGGGCAATCAGCCCCAGCATTTT
size: -; D: TRBD1; J: TRBJ2-7; V: TRBV6-5; CDR3: CASRSTGTGSYEQYF; DNA: TGTGCCAGCCGGAGTACCGGGACAGGGTCCTACGAGCAGTACTTC
size: -; D: TRBD1; J: TRBJ2-7; V: TRBV5-5; CDR3: CASSFPDRFYEQYF; DNA: TGTGCCAGCAGCTTTCCGGACAGGTTCTACGAGCAGTACTTC
size: -; D: TRBD2; J: TRBJ2-7; V: TRBV7-9; CDR3: CASSSGSGGGAYEQYF; DNA: TGTGCCAGCAGCTCAGGTTCGGGCGGGGGGGCCTACGAGCAGTACTTC
size: -; D: -; J: TRBJ2-7; V: TRBV10-3; CDR3: CAISVQGYEQYF; DNA: TGTGCCATCAGCGTACAGGGCTACGAGCAGTACTTC
size: -; D: -; J: TRBJ1-2; V: TRBV12-2; CDR3: CAVPHGLGRSNYGYTF; DNA: TGTGCCGTCCCCCACGGTCTTGGGCGAAGTAACTATGGCTACACCTTC
size: -; D: TRBD1; J: TRBJ2-4; V: TRBV4-3; CDR3: CASSPGTGVQYF; DNA: TGCGCCAGCAGCCCCGGGACAGGGGTTCAGTACTTC
size: -; D: -; J: TRBJ2-2; V: TRBV7-2; CDR3: CASSLVGGPNTGELFF; DNA: TGTGCCAGCAGCTTAGTCGGGGGACCGAACACCGGGGAGCTGTTTTTT
size: -; D: TRBD1; J: TRBJ1-1; V: TRBV19; CDR3: CASGYRGTEAFF; DNA: TGTGCCAGTGGATACAGGGGAACTGAAGCTTTCTTT
size: -; D: -; J: TRBJ1-5; V: TRBV10-3; CDR3: CAIHRYSNQPQHF; DNA: TGTGCCATCCACCGGTATAGCAATCAGCCCCAGCATTTT
size: -; D: -; J: TRBJ2-2; V: TRBV4-1; CDR3: CASSLVQGTGELFF; DNA: TGCGCCAGCAGCCTGGTGCAGGGGACCGGGGAGCTGTTTTTT
size: few; D: -; J: TRBJ1-6; V: TRBV27; CDR3: CASRDSFKVLHF; DNA: TGTGCCAGCAGGGACAGCTTCAAGGTCCTCCACTTT
size: -; D: -; J: TRBJ1-2; V: TRBV18; CDR3: CASSEDRSYGYTF; DNA: TGTGCCAGCTCAGAAGACAGGAGCTATGGCTACACCTTC
size: -; D: TRBD2; J: TRBJ2-5; V: TRBV7-2; CDR3: CASSLGTSGAAPQETQYF; DNA: TGTGCCAGCAGCTTAGGCACTAGCGGGGCGGCTCCCCAAGAGACCCAGTACTTC
size: -; D: -; J: TRBJ2-7; V: TRBV7-2; CDR3: CASSPSSYEQYF; DNA: TGTGCCAGCAGCCCGAGCTCCTACGAGCAGTACTTC
size: few; D: TRBD2; J: TRBJ2-5; V: TRBV19; CDR3: CASSIDGGTQETQYF; DNA: TGTGCCAGTAGTATAGACGGGGGGACCCAAGAGACCCAGTACTTC